Listed here are 8 T cell receptor beta chains from one sample, sequenced in a study of blood T cell repertoires in COVID-19. The method was immunoSEQ multiplex PCR; TCRdb's version includes in-frame clones alone and lacks a portion of them. Here the sample spans some 350,000 clones, more than 75% being singletons. Sequences were obtained from PBMCs or T cells enriched from blood (not recorded which). The receptors stem from a young woman who had recovered from COVID-19.

The V gene is TRBV27, the J gene TRBJ2-7; 8 bases map to TRBD1. This CDR3 spans 12 amino acids. Germline CDR1 is MNHEY and CDR2 is SMNVEV (reference sequence). With 5 bases clipped from V and 4 bases from J, the junction kept 1 base outside the gene matches. CDR3 bases: TGTGCCAGCAGTGGGGACAGGTACGAGCAGTACTTC. Translation: CASSGDRYEQYF.

The chain has TRBV6-5 and TRBJ2-2; no clear D gene. Germline V CDR1 and CDR2: MNHEY, SVGAGI. The CDR3 loop spans 15 amino acids. Trimming stripped 4 bases from V and 7 bases from J, with 16 bases between. DNA for the CDR3: TGTGCCAGCAGTTCTGCCCGAGGAACAAACGGGGAGCTGTTTTTT. Protein product: CASSSARGTNGELFF.

The chain links TRBV6-2 or TRBV6-3 to TRBJ1-2, with D possibly being TRBD1 (5 bases). From germline, CDR1 is MNHEY and CDR2 SVGEGT. This CDR3 spans 15 amino acids. Between the trimmed V and J ends, which lost 2 bases and 1 base, there was a span of 11 bases. CDR3: CASSYPTEFNYGYTF. The CDR3 DNA sequence: TGTGCCAGCAGTTACCCGACAGAATTTAACTATGGCTACACCTTC.

This clone was detected a few times. The genes are TRBV27 and TRBJ1-2; possible D gene TRBD1, 6 bases. This CDR3 region has 15 residues. The germline V gene encodes CDR1 MNHEY and CDR2 SMNVEV (reference sequence). Trimming left V 1 base short and J 4 bases short, with 13 bases between. The CDR3 reads CASSLWGGRGYGYTF. CDR3 DNA sequence: TGTGCCAGCAGTTTATGGGGGGGCAGGGGCTATGGCTACACCTTC.

This clone was seen a single time. Within the sample, other DNA sequences also encode this same CDR3. The chain recombines TRBV6-5 with TRBJ1-2, with 9 bases aligning to TRBD1. The CDR3 is 13 amino acids. CDR1 MNHEY and CDR2 SVGAGI come from the germline V gene. V shed 6 bases and J 5 bases; nucleotides not matched to a gene: 4. This chain's CDR3 is CASSRDRGYGYTF. The CDR3 region has the DNA TGTGCCAGCAGCCGAGACAGGGGGTATGGCTACACCTTC.

The chain couples TRBV19 to TRBJ2-3; TRBD2 aligns across 7 bases. With V trimmed by 5 bases and J by 0 bases, 8 bases remained unmatched. The germline V gene encodes CDR1 LNHDA and CDR2 SQIVND (reference sequence). This CDR3 has 16 residues. The CDR3 DNA is TGTGCCAGTAGTCCCCTGGGTAGCGGGAGCACAGATACGCAGTATTTT. As protein: CASSPLGSGSTDTQYF.

The chain combines TRBV7-2 with TRBJ2-6, with D unresolved. Germline loops: CDR1 SGHTA, CDR2 FQGNSA. V was pared by 7 bases and J by 2 bases, with 12 bases between. CDR3 size: 15 residues. CDR3 loop: CASTSRPAGANVLTF. The CDR3 nucleotides are TGTGCCAGCACCTCCCGTCCCGCTGGGGCCAACGTCCTGACTTTC.

The chain uses TRBV24-1 and TRBJ1-3, with TRBD1 matching over 9 bases. The CDR3 runs to 16 residues. The V gene end was trimmed by 3 bases and the J gene end by 3 bases; junction bases not matched to a gene: 5. CDR1 and CDR2 (germline): KGHDR, SFDVKD. The DNA of the CDR3 is TGTGCCACCAGTGATAGGATGGGACAGGGTGGAAACACCATATATTTT. This translates into CATSDRMGQGGNTIYF.